Shown below are 17 T cell receptor beta chains from a single sample sequenced in a study of vaccination and CD4 T cells after COVID-19. The Oncomine TCR Beta short-read assay sequenced DNA from cultured CD4+ T cells. TCRdb itself ran the PCR reads through MiXCR, one entry per CDR3 protein. Of about 15,000 distinct CDR3 sequences listed, 26% were seen once; the top ten hold approximately 23%. Antigen specificity for these receptors is unknown. The treatment was: approximately 10-day PBMC culture with coronavirus spike peptide pools or control peptides (ViraFEST assay). The sequenced material came from cultured CD4+ T cells from blood. Receptors were obtained from a human donor with COVID-19.

V usage is TRBV2 and J usage is TRBJ1-6; 7 bases are a match to TRBD1. Trimming removed 10 bases from V and 7 bases from J; junction bases left unmatched: 7. Germline lookup yields CDR1 SNHLY and CDR2 FYNNEI. CDR3 length: 13 residues. This CDR3 is CATRTGGNSPLHF. The CDR3, as DNA: TGTGCCACCCGGACAGGCGGGAATTCACCCCTCCACTTT.

The chain is built from TRBV7-2 and TRBJ2-2; a weak D match, TRBD2 (5 bases). Trimming left V 2 bases short and J 3 bases short, with 7 bases between. CDR1 SGHTA and CDR2 FQGNSA come from the germline V gene. This CDR3 is built from 14 residues. CDR3: CASSLFGDTGELFF. CDR3 coding DNA: TGTGCCAGCAGCTTATTCGGGGACACCGGGGAGCTGTTTTTT.

This clonotype was found a few times. The chain carries TRBV5-1 and TRBJ1-5; 8 bases are a match to TRBD1. Per the germline V gene, CDR1 is SGHRS and CDR2 is YFSETQ. V was pared by 0 bases and J by 4 bases, with 0 bases of the junction left unmatched. The CDR3 sequence is 14 residues long. The CDR3 DNA sequence: TGCGCCAGCAGCTTGGGGACAGGGAATCAGCCCCAGCATTTT. Protein sequence: CASSLGTGNQPQHF. Based on the CDR3 plus reference TRBV5-1 and TRBJ1-5, the full variable domain is KAGVTQTPRYLIKTRGQQVTLSCSPISGHRSVSWYQQTPGQGLQFLFEYFSETQRNKGNFPGRFSGRQFSNSRSEMNVSTLELGDSALYLCASSLGTGNQPQHFGDGTRLSIL.

This clonotype is classed as medium-sized. The chain combines TRBV19 with TRBJ1-1, with 8 nucleotides matching TRBD1. The V segment lost 3 bases and the J segment 7 bases; nucleotides outside the gene matches: 7. CDR1 is LNHDA and CDR2 is SQIVND in the germline V gene (reference sequence). The CDR3 is 14 amino acids. CDR3 sequence: CASSIPRGQSEAFF. CDR3 bases: TGTGCCAGTAGTATTCCCAGGGGGCAAAGTGAAGCTTTCTTT.

The rearrangement links TRBV21-1 to TRBJ1-1; the table calls TRBD1, which could not be checked here. TRBV21-1 is recorded as a pseudogene. The CDR3 length is 15 residues. The CDR3 coding sequence is TGTGCCAGCAGCAAAAGAAGGGCGGTAAACACTGAAGCTTTCTTT. Translating gives CASSKRRAVNTEAFF.

This clonotype has a handful of counts. The chain couples TRBV20-1 to TRBJ2-7; a possible D gene is TRBD2 (5 bases). Trimming shortened V by 3 bases and J by 2 bases, and 11 bases separated the two germline ends. There are 13 residues in the CDR3. The germline V gene encodes CDR1 DFQATT and CDR2 SNEGSKA (reference sequence). In nucleotides, the CDR3 is TGCAGTGCTAGTCTAGCAGCTACCTACGAGCAGTACTTC. Translation: CSASLAATYEQYF.

V is TRBV11-2 and J is TRBJ1-2; no clear D gene. This CDR3 comprises 13 residues. Germline CDR1 reads SGHAT; CDR2 reads FQNNGV. The V and J ends lost 5 bases and 2 bases respectively, with 9 bases between them. CDR3 DNA: TGTGCCAGCAGCCCAAAGGCGAACTATGGCTACACCTTC. Translating it yields CASSPKANYGYTF. Full variable domain (rest looked up from reference TRBV11-2 and TRBJ1-2): EAGVAQSPRYKIIEKRQSVAFWCNPISGHATLYWYQQILGQGPKLLIQFQNNGVVDDSQLPKDRFSAERLKGVDSTLKIQPAKLEDSAVYLCASSPKANYGYTFGSGTRLTVV.

This clonotype has a handful of counts. The V gene is TRBV6-1, the J gene TRBJ1-5, with TRBD1 matching 10 bases. Germline V gives CDR1 MNHNS, CDR2 SASEGT. This CDR3 has 15 amino acids. V lost 6 bases to trimming and J lost 4 bases; unmatched junction nucleotides: 6. The CDR3 loop reads CASSRGQGRNQPQHF. The CDR3 bases are TGTGCCAGCAGCCGGGGACAGGGGAGGAATCAGCCCCAGCATTTT.

This clonotype was counted once. This sequence joins TRBV15 and TRBJ2-6; 8 bases are shared with TRBD1. V lost 6 bases and J lost 8; bases outside the gene matches: 6. This CDR3 comprises 14 residues. The germline V gene has CDR1 LNHNV and CDR2 YYDKDF (reference sequence). In DNA form, the CDR3 reads TGTGCCACCAGGTTGGACAGGGCATCCAACGTCCTGACTTTC. Translation gives CATRLDRASNVLTF.

This clonotype was detected only a few times. The chain couples TRBV20-1 to TRBJ1-1; 7 bases agree with TRBD1. The CDR3 extends over 15 amino acids. The V and J ends lost 4 bases and 0 bases, in that order; junction bases with no gene match: 8. Germline values: CDR1 DFQATT, CDR2 SNEGSKA (reference sequence). DNA for the CDR3: TGCAGTGCTACTTCACAGGGGCACATGAACACTGAAGCTTTCTTT. It codes for CSATSQGHMNTEAFF.

This clonotype was observed a few times. The chain links TRBV7-3 to TRBJ1-2; D is unresolved. CDR1 SGHTA and CDR2 FQGTGA come from the germline V gene. The CDR3 runs 16 residues. The V gene lost 5 bases and the J gene lost 1 base, with 17 bases spanning the gap. CDR3 in DNA: TGTGCCAGCAGCCTGCCCTACCACCAGGATAACTATGGCTACACCTTC. This gives the protein CASSLPYHQDNYGYTF.

The V call is TRBV7-6, the J call TRBJ2-1; a weak D match, TRBD1 (7 bases). The CDR3 spans 15 residues. V was shortened by 6 bases and J by 6 bases, with 18 bases between the two germline ends. Germline loops: CDR1 SGHVS, CDR2 FNYEAQ. CDR3 amino acids: CASSGGGGPFNEQFF. CDR3 nucleotide sequence: TGTGCCAGCAGTGGAGGGGGCGGGCCTTTCAATGAGCAGTTCTTC.

This clonotype was seen a handful of times. The rearrangement uses TRBV19 and TRBJ2-6; D unclear. The germline V gene encodes CDR1 LNHDA and CDR2 SQIVND (reference sequence). CDR3 size: 13 residues. The germline V and J ends were trimmed by 5 bases and 1 base, with 3 bases remaining between them. The CDR3 DNA follows: TGTGCCAGTAGTGAATCTGGGGCCAACGTCCTGACTTTC. It translates to CASSESGANVLTF.

The chain employs TRBV10-1 and TRBJ2-5; possibly TRBD2 for D (6 bases). The CDR3 is made up of 13 amino acids. V lost 2 bases and J lost 7, with 11 bases in between. Germline CDR1 is WNHNN and CDR2 is SYGVQD (reference sequence). The CDR3 loop is CASSEVLGGTQYF. The CDR3 DNA sequence: TGCGCCAGCAGTGAGGTTCTGGGAGGGACCCAGTACTTC.

This clonotype turned up a few times. V is TRBV7-2 and J is TRBJ2-7; 7 bases fit TRBD2. V was pared by 0 bases and J by 6 bases, with 14 bases of the junction left unmatched. The CDR3 loop spans 17 amino acids. CDR1 is SGHTA, CDR2 FQGNSA, per germline. CDR3 sequence (DNA): TGTGCCAGCAGCTTAGCGCACCAGGGCGGGGGACGAGGCGAGCAGTACTTC. The encoded protein is CASSLAHQGGGRGEQYF.

The gene calls are TRBV5-6 and TRBJ1-2; no clear D gene. V was trimmed by 3 bases and J by 0 bases, leaving 6 bases between them. The CDR3 covers 13 residues. Germline lookup yields CDR1 SGHDT and CDR2 YYEEEE. The CDR3 is CASSSKANYGYTF. In nucleotides, the CDR3 is TGTGCCAGCAGCTCAAAAGCTAACTATGGCTACACCTTC.

This clonotype is deemed medium-sized. The CDR3 region has the DNA TGTGCCAGCAGTCAAGAGGGGACTTGGAGCAATGAGCAGTTCTTC. Translating gives CASSQEGTWSNEQFF. V is TRBV11-3 and J is TRBJ2-1, with D possibly matching TRBD2 (6 bases). CDR1 is SGHNT, CDR2 YENEEA, per germline. Trimming cost V 6 bases and J 6 bases, with 18 bases left between them. The CDR3 sequence is 15 residues long.